These T cell receptor beta chains were read from a single sample in a study of OX40 agonist ivuxolimab in advanced cancers. Here immunoSEQ multiplex PCR was the method, and the copy in TCRdb shows in-frame clones only, minus some. This sample has around 100,000 clones, with approximately 94% found just once. The sample was CD4+ or CD8+ T cells sorted from blood, taken in a trial of the OX40 agonist ivuxolimab. The receptors come from an adult with an advanced solid tumor such as melanoma, head and neck, liver or kidney cancer. Both conserved end residues are part of each CDR3. The D gene is left open where the match is weak. Not every row has a clone size; where given, it reads once, few, many or a size class.

clone_size: .
v_call: TRBV27
j_call: TRBJ1-5
d_call: .
cdr3_nt: TGTGCCAGCAGTTTATATTCGACCATGGTCCCGGATCAGCCCCAGCATTTT
cdr3_aa: CASSLYSTMVPDQPQHF

clone_size: once
v_call: TRBV7-6
j_call: TRBJ2-3
d_call: TRBD2
cdr3_nt: TGTGCCAGCAGCTTAGTTTTAGCGGGAGGGCCGGATACGCAGTATTTT
cdr3_aa: CASSLVLAGGPDTQYF

clone_size: once
v_call: TRBV27
j_call: TRBJ2-1
d_call: .
cdr3_nt: TGTGCCAGCGGAGAAACGGGGGTTTACAATGAGCAGTTCTTC
cdr3_aa: CASGETGVYNEQFF

clone_size: .
v_call: TRBV27
j_call: TRBJ1-5
d_call: .
cdr3_nt: TGTGCCAGCAGTCCCCTTTACAGCAATCAGCCCCAGCATTTT
cdr3_aa: CASSPLYSNQPQHF

clone_size: .
v_call: TRBV7-7
j_call: TRBJ2-7
d_call: .
cdr3_nt: TGTGCCAGCAGTTCGGACGGCCTCGAGCAGTACTTC
cdr3_aa: CASSSDGLEQYF

clone_size: .
v_call: TRBV28
j_call: TRBJ2-2
d_call: .
cdr3_nt: TGTGCCAGCACCCTCCGGTCGAACACCGGGGAGCTGTTTTTT
cdr3_aa: CASTLRSNTGELFF

clone_size: .
v_call: TRBV9
j_call: TRBJ2-7
d_call: .
cdr3_nt: TGTGCCAGCGGGGACGGACCGACTACCTACGAGCAGTACTTC
cdr3_aa: CASGDGPTTYEQYF

clone_size: .
v_call: TRBV4-2
j_call: TRBJ2-7
d_call: .
cdr3_nt: TGTGCCAGCAGCAACAGGGTCGAGCAGTACTTC
cdr3_aa: CASSNRVEQYF

clone_size: .
v_call: TRBV7-3
j_call: TRBJ2-1
d_call: TRBD2
cdr3_nt: TGTGCCAGCAGCTTAGGACTAGCGGGAATCGATGAGCAGTTCTTC
cdr3_aa: CASSLGLAGIDEQFF

clone_size: .
v_call: TRBV28
j_call: TRBJ2-7
d_call: TRBD1
cdr3_nt: TGTGCCAGCAGTAACAGGACAGGGGGCCCCTCCTACGAGCAGTACTTC
cdr3_aa: CASSNRTGGPSYEQYF

clone_size: .
v_call: TRBV15
j_call: TRBJ1-2
d_call: .
cdr3_nt: TGTGCCACCAGCCATGCTGGGGTCCAAGGCTACACCTTC
cdr3_aa: CATSHAGVQGYTF

clone_size: few
v_call: TRBV5-6
j_call: TRBJ1-1
d_call: .
cdr3_nt: TGTGCCAGCAGCTTGGTACGGTCTGAGGCCACTGAAGCTTTCTTT
cdr3_aa: CASSLVRSEATEAFF

clone_size: .
v_call: TRBV27
j_call: TRBJ2-7
d_call: .
cdr3_nt: TGTGCCAGCACCCGCAGCATCGATCACGAGCAGTACTTC
cdr3_aa: CASTRSIDHEQYF

clone_size: .
v_call: TRBV5-1
j_call: TRBJ1-2
d_call: .
cdr3_nt: TGCGCCAGCAGCTTGGAGGCAGGGCCCCTAGGCTACACCTTC
cdr3_aa: CASSLEAGPLGYTF

clone_size: once
v_call: TRBV25-1
j_call: TRBJ1-1
d_call: TRBD1
cdr3_nt: TGTGCCAGCAGTGAAGCCGGGACAGGGGAAGCTTTCTTT
cdr3_aa: CASSEAGTGEAFF

clone_size: .
v_call: TRBV7-9
j_call: TRBJ2-1
d_call: TRBD1
cdr3_nt: TGTGCCAGCAGCTCGACACAGGGGGCCGCCTACAATGAGCAGTTCTTC
cdr3_aa: CASSSTQGAAYNEQFF

clone_size: .
v_call: TRBV5-4
j_call: TRBJ2-1
d_call: .
cdr3_nt: TGTGCCAGCTCCACACAGTACAATGAGCAGTTCTTC
cdr3_aa: CASSTQYNEQFF

clone_size: .
v_call: TRBV27
j_call: TRBJ2-7
d_call: .
cdr3_nt: TGTGCCAGCAGTTTATTGGGGGCAGGCGCCTACGAGCAGTACTTC
cdr3_aa: CASSLLGAGAYEQYF

clone_size: .
v_call: TRBV27
j_call: TRBJ2-7
d_call: .
cdr3_nt: TGTGCCAGCAGTTTATCGACGACATATAGACTCGAGCAGTACTTC
cdr3_aa: CASSLSTTYRLEQYF

clone_size: .
v_call: TRBV5-1
j_call: TRBJ2-7
d_call: .
cdr3_nt: TGCGCCAGCAGCTTGGAACTCAACTACGAGCAGTACTTC
cdr3_aa: CASSLELNYEQYF

clone_size: .
v_call: TRBV9
j_call: TRBJ1-2
d_call: TRBD1
cdr3_nt: TGTGCCAGCAGCAATTCAGGACAGGGTATCTTCCATGGCTACACCTTC
cdr3_aa: CASSNSGQGIFHGYTF

clone_size: .
v_call: TRBV7-3
j_call: TRBJ2-3
d_call: TRBD1
cdr3_nt: TGTGCCAGCAGCTTATTGGGACAGGGGGCAGATACGCAGTATTTT
cdr3_aa: CASSLLGQGADTQYF

clone_size: .
v_call: TRBV4-1
j_call: TRBJ2-2
d_call: .
cdr3_nt: TGCGCCAGCAGCCAAGTCGCGGAGAACACCGGGGAGCTGTTTTTT
cdr3_aa: CASSQVAENTGELFF

clone_size: .
v_call: TRBV9
j_call: TRBJ2-1
d_call: TRBD2
cdr3_nt: TGTGCCAGCAGCGCCTACGGGGGGGGCCGATACGACAATGAGCAGTTCTTC
cdr3_aa: CASSAYGGGRYDNEQFF

clone_size: .
v_call: TRBV19
j_call: TRBJ1-6
d_call: .
cdr3_nt: TGTGCCAGTAGTATTTGGGAGGTGGATTCACCCCTCCACTTT
cdr3_aa: CASSIWEVDSPLHF

clone_size: once
v_call: TRBV15
j_call: TRBJ1-2
d_call: TRBD1
cdr3_nt: TGTGCCACCAGCAGCCCGGGACAGGGTACTGAATATGGCTACACCTTC
cdr3_aa: CATSSPGQGTEYGYTF

clone_size: .
v_call: TRBV11-3
j_call: TRBJ2-5
d_call: .
cdr3_nt: TGTGCCAGCAGGGGGGCGGGTCAAGAGACCCAGTACTTC
cdr3_aa: CASRGAGQETQYF

clone_size: .
v_call: TRBV23-1
j_call: TRBJ1-3
d_call: .
cdr3_nt: TGCGCCAGCAGACAACCGGACGACCGAAACACCATATATTTT
cdr3_aa: CASRQPDDRNTIYF

clone_size: .
v_call: TRBV7-9
j_call: TRBJ2-1
d_call: .
cdr3_nt: TGTGCCAGCAGCCATTTTGATGGTGAGCAGTTCTTC
cdr3_aa: CASSHFDGEQFF

clone_size: .
v_call: TRBV19
j_call: TRBJ2-1
d_call: TRBD2
cdr3_nt: TGTGCCAGTAAACTAGCGGGGTCTGTTAATGAGCAGTTCTTC
cdr3_aa: CASKLAGSVNEQFF

clone_size: once
v_call: TRBV5-4
j_call: TRBJ2-7
d_call: TRBD1
cdr3_nt: TGTGCCAGCAGCTTGGGAGGGACAGGGGAGCAGTACTTC
cdr3_aa: CASSLGGTGEQYF

clone_size: .
v_call: TRBV4-3
j_call: TRBJ1-5
d_call: .
cdr3_nt: TGCGCCAGCAGCCAAGATACCAGGCAGCCCCAGCATTTT
cdr3_aa: CASSQDTRQPQHF

clone_size: .
v_call: TRBV5-8
j_call: TRBJ1-2
d_call: TRBD1
cdr3_nt: TGTGCCAGCAGCCTGGACAGGGGGGTTGGTGACTATGGCTACACCTTC
cdr3_aa: CASSLDRGVGDYGYTF

clone_size: .
v_call: TRBV30
j_call: TRBJ2-5
d_call: .
cdr3_nt: TGTGCCTGGAGTGTCGTACAGGGATTAGGCGAGACCCAGTACTTC
cdr3_aa: CAWSVVQGLGETQYF

clone_size: .
v_call: TRBV6-1
j_call: TRBJ1-4
d_call: .
cdr3_nt: TGTGCCAGCATCACCACAGGGATGGGGGAAAAACTGTTTTTT
cdr3_aa: CASITTGMGEKLFF

clone_size: .
v_call: TRBV2
j_call: TRBJ2-7
d_call: .
cdr3_nt: TGTGCCAGCAGTGAAGGGGGTTCTCCCGAGCAGTACTTC
cdr3_aa: CASSEGGSPEQYF

clone_size: .
v_call: TRBV2
j_call: TRBJ2-1
d_call: .
cdr3_nt: TGTGCCAGCAGCGGCGGACACTCCTACAATGAGCAGTTCTTC
cdr3_aa: CASSGGHSYNEQFF

clone_size: .
v_call: TRBV29-1
j_call: TRBJ2-1
d_call: TRBD1
cdr3_nt: TGCAGCGTTGAAGGGGCCGACAGGGAACCCTACAATGAGCAGTTCTTC
cdr3_aa: CSVEGADREPYNEQFF

clone_size: .
v_call: TRBV4-3
j_call: TRBJ2-4
d_call: .
cdr3_nt: TGCGCCAGCAGCCAAGATTGGAGGAATAGTTTTGACATTCAGTACTTC
cdr3_aa: CASSQDWRNSFDIQYF

clone_size: .
v_call: TRBV5-4
j_call: TRBJ2-1
d_call: TRBD2
cdr3_nt: TGTGCCAGCAGCTTTTGGGGGAGGGTTCCGTCGGATGAGCAGTTCTTC
cdr3_aa: CASSFWGRVPSDEQFF

clone_size: .
v_call: TRBV2
j_call: TRBJ2-7
d_call: .
cdr3_nt: TGTGCCAGCAGTGACGCGGTTTCCGAGCAGTACTTC
cdr3_aa: CASSDAVSEQYF

clone_size: .
v_call: TRBV11-2
j_call: TRBJ1-4
d_call: TRBD1
cdr3_nt: TGTGCCAGCAGCTTAGAACAGGGGACTGAAAAACTGTTTTTT
cdr3_aa: CASSLEQGTEKLFF

clone_size: few
v_call: TRBV11-3
j_call: TRBJ1-1
d_call: .
cdr3_nt: TGTGCCAGCAGCTTAGTTCGGGGGTCAGAAGCTTTCTTT
cdr3_aa: CASSLVRGSEAFF

clone_size: .
v_call: TRBV19
j_call: TRBJ2-5
d_call: .
cdr3_nt: TGTGCCAGTAGTATAGAACATCCCGGGTCGCGGGTGCCGTCGGAGACCCAGTACTTC
cdr3_aa: CASSIEHPGSRVPSETQYF

clone_size: .
v_call: TRBV7-6
j_call: TRBJ1-6
d_call: .
cdr3_nt: TGTGCCAGCAGCTTACACTCACCCCTCCACTTT
cdr3_aa: CASSLHSPLHF

clone_size: .
v_call: TRBV11-2
j_call: TRBJ1-1
d_call: .
cdr3_nt: TGTGCCAGCAGCTTAATTGGGCCAGCTGACCGATTT
cdr3_aa: CASSLIGPADRF